This passage covers 25 T cell receptor beta chains from one sample sequenced in a study of cytomegalovirus exposure and HLA in healthy donors. The table came from immunoSEQ multiplex PCR; TCRdb's copy has only in-frame clones and leaves some out. Counted here are roughly 56,000 clones, 90% to 95% occurring once; the ten biggest clones make up about 2%. Sequences were obtained from PBMCs. All receptors come from a woman in her 30s in good health and CMV-seronegative.

The chain employs TRBV5-1 and TRBJ1-1, with a tentative D call TRBD1 (5 bases). CDR3 size: 13 residues. Germline V gene lookup returns CDR1 SGHRS and CDR2 YFSETQ. Deletions cut 0 bases from V and 6 bases from J, with 9 bases between. The CDR3 loop is CASSLGDSSEAFF. CDR3 sequence (DNA): TGCGCCAGCAGCTTGGGTGACAGTTCTGAAGCTTTCTTT.

The rearrangement uses TRBV5-1 and TRBJ2-5; TRBD1 aligns across 7 bases. Germline lookup yields CDR1 SGHRS and CDR2 YFSETQ. The CDR3 length is 14 residues. Trimming took 4 bases from V and 5 from J; bases not matched to a gene: 8. CDR3 DNA: TGCGCCAGCAGCCCCGACAGGGTACTTGAGACCCAGTACTTC. Its protein is CASSPDRVLETQYF. Full variable domain (rest looked up from reference TRBV5-1 and TRBJ2-5): KAGVTQTPRYLIKTRGQQVTLSCSPISGHRSVSWYQQTPGQGLQFLFEYFSETQRNKGNFPGRFSGRQFSNSRSEMNVSTLELGDSALYLCASSPDRVLETQYFGPGTRLLVL.

This chain joins TRBV2 and TRBJ1-1; 8 bases match TRBD1. The CDR3 extends over 12 amino acids. Germline CDR1 reads SNHLY; CDR2 reads FYNNEI. The V gene end was trimmed by 4 bases and the J gene end by 10 bases; junction bases not matched to a gene: 5. CDR3 sequence (DNA): TGTGCCAGCAGTGGACAGGGGAATATAGCTTTCTTT. Translating it yields CASSGQGNIAFF. Full variable domain (rest looked up from reference TRBV2 and TRBJ1-1): EPEVTQTPSHQVTQMGQEVILRCVPISNHLYFYWYRQILGQKVEFLVSFYNNEISEKSEIFDDQFSVERPDGSNFTLKIRSTKLEDSAMYFCASSGQGNIAFFGQGTRLTVV.

This clone appeared once. The chain is built from TRBV21-1 and TRBJ1-1. TRBV21-1 is designated a pseudogene. This CDR3 is 11 amino acids long. CDR3 loop: CASSKVTYAFF. The CDR3 DNA follows: TGTGCCAGCAGCAAAGTAACCTACGCTTTCTTT.

The chain recombines TRBV6-6 with TRBJ2-1, with D tentatively TRBD2 (5 bases). Germline V gene lookup returns CDR1 MNHNY and CDR2 SVGAGI (reference sequence). The CDR3 length is 12 residues. V lost 7 bases and J 10 bases, leaving 14 bases between the germline ends. The CDR3, as DNA: TGTGCCAGCACGAGCGGTCGGCAAGAGCAGTTCTTC. This codes for CASTSGRQEQFF.

V and J are TRBV11-2 and TRBJ2-1; TRBD2 matches 7 bases. In germline, CDR1 is SGHAT, CDR2 FQNNGV. The CDR3 spans 15 residues. V shed 5 bases, J shed 3 bases, and the junction held 7 bases outside the gene matches. The CDR3 region has the DNA TGTGCCAGCAGCAAGACTAGCAGCGACTACAATGAGCAGTTCTTC. It codes for CASSKTSSDYNEQFF.

In its sample, this clone was seen once. The J gene is TRBJ1-4, the V gene TRBV10-3, with D possibly TRBD1 on 6 matching bases. V shed 0 bases and J shed 8 bases, with 13 bases lying between them. The CDR3 length is 15 residues. CDR1 is ENHRY, CDR2 SYGVKD, per germline. DNA of the CDR3: TGTGCCATCAGTGAGTCCCCAGGGGTGGAGGAAAAACTGTTTTTT. Translating it yields CAISESPGVEEKLFF.

The J gene is TRBJ2-4, the V gene TRBV19; D call uncertain. CDR1 is LNHDA and CDR2 is SQIVND in the germline V gene (reference sequence). V was shortened by 1 base and J by 11 bases, with 12 bases between the two germline ends. The CDR3 consists of 13 residues. The CDR3 reads CASSIGYGKLQYF. The CDR3 DNA reads as TGTGCCAGTAGTATAGGGTACGGTAAGCTTCAGTACTTC.

The V gene is TRBV7-2, the J gene TRBJ1-3; D not certain. V was clipped by 3 bases and J by 4 bases, with 10 bases between them. From germline, CDR1 is SGHTA and CDR2 FQGNSA. The CDR3 has 14 amino acids. CDR3 sequence (DNA): TGTGCCAGCAGCTTGTACCAGGCAGGAAACACCATATATTTT. Translated: CASSLYQAGNTIYF. Filled out from reference TRBV7-2 and TRBJ1-3, the complete variable domain reads GAGVSQSPSNKVTEKGKDVELRCDPISGHTALYWYRQSLGQGLEFLIYFQGNSAPDKSGLPSDRFSAERTGGSVSTLTIQRTQQEDSAVYLCASSLYQAGNTIYFGEGSWLTVV.

This clone has only one observation. The V gene is TRBV5-1, the J gene TRBJ2-7; maybe TRBD1 (5 bases). The CDR3 spans 17 residues. Germline-derived CDR1 and CDR2 are SGHRS and YFSETQ. Deletions cut 2 bases from V and 3 bases from J, with 21 bases between. Written as DNA, the CDR3 is TGCGCCAGCAGCTTATTAACCCGCCGGACAAAGCACTACGAGCAGTACTTC. Amino acid sequence: CASSLLTRRTKHYEQYF. The full variable domain, completed using reference TRBV5-1 and TRBJ2-7, is KAGVTQTPRYLIKTRGQQVTLSCSPISGHRSVSWYQQTPGQGLQFLFEYFSETQRNKGNFPGRFSGRQFSNSRSEMNVSTLELGDSALYLCASSLLTRRTKHYEQYFGPGTRLTVT.

The rearrangement links TRBV5-1 to TRBJ1-2; D gene unclear. The CDR3 totals 13 residues. CDR1 SGHRS and CDR2 YFSETQ come from the germline V gene. The V gene lost 3 bases and the J gene lost 3 bases, with 9 bases spanning the gap. The CDR3: CASSSGGDYGYTF. CDR3 nucleotides: TGCGCCAGCAGCTCAGGCGGGGACTATGGCTACACCTTC.

This chain uses TRBV5-4 with TRBJ2-1; the match to TRBD2 covers 8 bases. Germline CDR1 and CDR2: SGHNT and YYREEE (reference sequence). V shed 4 bases, J shed 6 bases, and the junction held 9 bases outside the gene matches. This CDR3 spans 15 amino acids. This CDR3 reads CASSMLAGTGNEQFF. The CDR3 DNA reads as TGTGCCAGCAGCATGTTAGCGGGAACCGGCAATGAGCAGTTCTTC.

The chain is built from TRBV7-2 and TRBJ2-3; D remains ambiguous. Trimming pared 5 bases from V and 2 bases from J, leaving 8 bases between. This CDR3 region has 13 residues. Germline loops: CDR1 SGHTA, CDR2 FQGNSA. CDR3: CASSLSHTDTQYF. The CDR3 DNA reads TGTGCCAGCAGCCTAAGCCACACAGATACGCAGTATTTT.

The CDR3 reads CASSQDPGTPNTGELFF. CDR3 DNA: TGTGCCAGCAGCCAAGACCCGGGAACACCGAACACCGGGGAGCTGTTTTTT. The gene calls are TRBV14 and TRBJ2-2; tentatively, D is TRBD2 (5 bases). Per the germline V gene, CDR1 is SGHDN and CDR2 is FVKESK. V dropped 0 bases and J dropped 0 bases, with 11 bases sitting between them. There are 17 residues in the CDR3.

This clone was detected only a few times. The chain uses TRBV30 and TRBJ1-1, with TRBD1 as a possible D gene (6 bases). This CDR3 has 13 amino acids. V was trimmed by 2 bases and J by 8 bases, leaving 15 bases between them. Germline V gene lookup returns CDR1 GTSNPN and CDR2 SVGIG (reference sequence). The CDR3 nucleotides read TGTGCCTGGAGTTCAGGGGCCTCGGAAGAAGCTTTCTTT. Translation: CAWSSGASEEAFF.

Note on this clone: This CDR3 is also generated by other DNA sequences in the sample. This chain connects TRBV9 to TRBJ2-7; a weak D match, TRBD2 (5 bases). The ends were cut back, 0 bases at V and 7 bases at J, with 11 bases in the middle. The CDR3 runs 13 residues. CDR1 SGDLS and CDR2 YYNGEE come from the germline V gene. Here the CDR3 DNA reads TGTGCCAGCAGCGTAGAGACGTCGGGGGAGCAGTACTTC. Its protein product is CASSVETSGEQYF. The variable domain in full, with the rest retrieved from reference TRBV9 and TRBJ2-7, is DSGVTQTPKHLITATGQRVTLRCSPRSGDLSVYWYQQSLDQGLQFLIQYYNGEERAKGNILERFSAQQFPDLHSELNLSSLELGDSALYFCASSVETSGEQYFGPGTRLTVT.

J is TRBJ2-1 and V is TRBV7-8; TRBD2 matches at 7 bases. Per the germline V gene, CDR1 is SGHVS and CDR2 is FQNEAQ. The CDR3 sequence is 15 residues long. The V gene end was trimmed by 2 bases and the J gene end by 4 bases; junction bases not matched to a gene: 5. CDR3 in DNA: TGTGCCAGCAGCTTACCTCTAGCGGAGTACAATGAGCAGTTCTTC. Protein: CASSLPLAEYNEQFF.

The V gene is TRBV6-6, the J gene TRBJ1-4, with 10 bases identical to TRBD1. Germline CDR1 reads MNHNY; CDR2 reads SVGAGI (reference sequence). Trimming took 6 bases from V and 7 from J; bases not matched to a gene: 11. CDR3 length: 16 residues. CDR3 bases: TGTGCCAGCAGCCACCCCGGGACAGGGGTTTCTGAAAAACTGTTTTTT. Translating gives CASSHPGTGVSEKLFF.

This chain uses TRBV27 with TRBJ2-7, with D maybe TRBD2 (6 bases). Germline V gene lookup returns CDR1 MNHEY and CDR2 SMNVEV (reference sequence). V gave up 3 bases and J gave up 2 bases, with 14 bases separating them. The CDR3 runs to 15 residues. CDR3 sequence reads: CASSFDWGDAYEQYF. The CDR3 bases are TGTGCCAGCAGTTTTGATTGGGGGGATGCCTACGAGCAGTACTTC.

Only one count was recorded for this clone. The J gene is TRBJ2-7, the V gene TRBV28; TRBD2 matches 14 bases. Germline V gives CDR1 MDHEN, CDR2 SYDVKM. The CDR3 loop spans 15 amino acids. The V gene end was trimmed by 3 bases and the J gene end by 5 bases; junction bases not matched to a gene: 3. CDR3 sequence reads: CASSFGTSGSDEQYF. In nucleotides, the CDR3 is TGTGCCAGCAGTTTCGGGACTAGCGGGAGCGACGAGCAGTACTTC.

The rearrangement links TRBV7-2 to TRBJ2-1; possibly TRBD2 for D (6 bases). This CDR3 region has 14 residues. The V gene lost 0 bases and the J gene lost 7 bases, with 10 bases spanning the gap. CDR1 is SGHTA and CDR2 is FQGNSA in the germline V gene. CDR3 nucleotides: TGTGCCAGCAGCTTAGCGCGGCTAGCGAATGAGCAGTTCTTC. It is translated as CASSLARLANEQFF.

This clone was counted between two and nine times. The chain employs TRBV28 and TRBJ2-7; D is uncertain. This CDR3 is 10 amino acids long. CDR1 and CDR2 from the germline V gene are MDHEN and SYDVKM. V lost 6 bases to trimming and J lost 2 bases, with 2 bases between them. The CDR3 DNA is TGTGCCAGCAGCGCCTACGAGCAGTACTTC. It translates to CASSAYEQYF.

The rearrangement uses TRBV10-3 and TRBJ2-2; maybe TRBD2 (6 bases). V gave up 6 bases and J gave up 4 bases, with 12 bases separating them. Germline CDR1 and CDR2: ENHRY and SYGVKD. The CDR3 totals 14 residues. The CDR3 is CAIRDSGSTGELFF. CDR3 nucleotide sequence: TGTGCCATCAGAGATAGCGGTTCCACCGGGGAGCTGTTTTTT.

V gene TRBV7-8 combines with J gene TRBJ1-2; maybe TRBD1 (6 bases). Looked up from germline, CDR1 is SGHVS and CDR2 is FQNEAQ. The germline V and J ends were trimmed by 6 bases and 2 bases, with 10 bases remaining between them. The CDR3 extends over 13 amino acids. CDR3: CASSTTGNYGYTF. DNA of the CDR3: TGTGCCAGCAGTACAACAGGGAACTATGGCTACACCTTC.

V and J are TRBV7-3 and TRBJ1-2, with 9 positions matching TRBD1. The CDR3 length is 16 residues. The V gene's germline CDR1 is SGHTA and CDR2 FQGTGA. J lost 7 bases, V lost 1 base, and 10 bases had no gene match. CDR3 nucleotides: TGTGCCAGCAGCTTAAGGGAGATACAGGGGGCTGGTGGCTACACCTTC. Translating gives CASSLREIQGAGGYTF.